Sequencing of this TCR beta chain was carried out in a study of radiotherapy plus CTLA-4 blockade in lung cancer (dated by TCRdb to the late 2010s). As for the study more broadly: Objective responses were observed in 15% to 20% of enrolled patients, and disease control was achieved in about 32%. Broader findings and caveats from the paper: The strongest predictors of response, as reported, were early dynamic changes in blood T cell clones along with a rise in serum interferon-beta after radiation. After treatment with radiotherapy and ipilimumab, TCR clones that originated in tumors expanded in peripheral blood.

After removal of 7 bases from V and 5 bases from J, the junction retains 7 bases not matched to a gene. CDR1 SGDLS and CDR2 YYNGEE are derived from the germline V gene. Spanning cysteine to phenylalanine, the CDR3 consists of 13 amino acids. Just CDR3 DNA is preserved here, 39 bases in frame from base 1. Library preparation was by the immunoSEQ multiplex PCR assay. This immuneACCESS table, as held by TCRdb, lists in-frame sequences with V and J called but not all clones. Of the missing ones, under half trace to an unresolved V gene in checked studies; the others have no known cause. This sample has over 30,000 clones in its table, and 79% of those were observed once. The ten top clones hold 20% to 25% of the sample. The study evaluated CTLA-4 blockade (ipilimumab) given together with focal radiation therapy in patients who had chemo-refractory metastatic non-small-cell lung cancer. Comment on this clone: The target of this receptor is not known. Base qualities are not at hand, and no much larger clone is one base apart.

The V and J segments used are TRBV9 and TRBJ2-5; 8 bases in the middle match TRBD1. This material consisted of peripheral blood, taken from a patient treated with radiotherapy plus ipilimumab. The sequence derives from a human donor with non-small cell lung cancer that progressed on radiotherapy plus ipilimumab. The DNA reads as follows: TGTGCCAGCTCAGGGACAGGCGGGGAGACCCAGTACTTC. Translated, this gives CASSGTGGETQYF.